The text below deals with one T cell receptor (beta chain). V was cut by 2 bases and J by 5 bases, with 9 bases left in between. CDR1 and CDR2 from the germline V gene are SEHNR and FQNEAQ (reference sequence). The CDR3 has 13 residues. The sample belongs to a study of blood T cell repertoires in COVID-19. Across the study: PBMCs, B-cell-depleted T cells, or T cells provided the cDNA or gDNA that made up the material.

Sequenced by immunoSEQ multiplex PCR; TCRdb stores in-frame clones only, minus some. The table has about 190,000 clones, around 80% seen once. This clonotype was obtained from a man between 45 and 60 years old who had recovered from COVID-19. V is TRBV7-9 and J is TRBJ2-5, with a tentative D call TRBD1 (5 bases). Sequenced: peripheral blood. The CDR3 region has the DNA TGTGCCAGCAGCTTAACGCAGGGTGAGACCCAGTACTTC. Translated, it gives CASSLTQGETQYF.